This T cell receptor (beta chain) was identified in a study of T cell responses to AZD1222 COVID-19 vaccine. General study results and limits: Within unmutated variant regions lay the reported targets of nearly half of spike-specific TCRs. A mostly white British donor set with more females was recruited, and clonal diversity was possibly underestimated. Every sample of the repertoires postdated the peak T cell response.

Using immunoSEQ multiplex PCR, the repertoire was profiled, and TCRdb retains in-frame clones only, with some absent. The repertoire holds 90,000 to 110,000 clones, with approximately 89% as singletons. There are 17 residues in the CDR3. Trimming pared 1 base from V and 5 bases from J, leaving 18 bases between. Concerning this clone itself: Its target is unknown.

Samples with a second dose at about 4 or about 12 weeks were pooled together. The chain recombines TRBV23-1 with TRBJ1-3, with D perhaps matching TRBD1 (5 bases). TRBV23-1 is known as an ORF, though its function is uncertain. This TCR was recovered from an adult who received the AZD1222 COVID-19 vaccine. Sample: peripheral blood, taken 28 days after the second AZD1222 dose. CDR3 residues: CASSQFKCQGLRNTIYF. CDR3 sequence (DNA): TGCGCCAGCAGTCAATTCAAATGCCAGGGACTTCGAAACACCATATATTTT.